The 6 T cell receptor beta chains below were found in one sample sequenced in a study of long-term antiretroviral therapy in people with HIV (dated by TCRdb to 2021 to 2024). The immunoSEQ hsTCRB v3.0 assay was used at survey level resolution to sequence the TRB variable region. This immuneACCESS table, as held by TCRdb, lists in-frame sequences with V and J called but not all clones. Of the missing ones, under half trace to an unresolved V gene in checked studies; the others have no known cause. Within this sample are some 8,900 clones, with under 85% of them counted one time only. 20% to 25% of the sample comes from the top ten. The source was unsorted PBMCs, collected 1.8 years before starting antiretroviral therapy. The receptors derive from a man in his forties with HIV.

The chain employs TRBV5-4 and TRBJ2-3; tentative D call: TRBD2 (6 bases). Germline loops: CDR1 SGHNT, CDR2 YYREEE (reference sequence). Trimming removed 3 bases from V and 2 bases from J, with 13 bases in between. The CDR3 totals 15 residues. The DNA for the CDR3 is TGTGCCAGCAGCTCGGGACTCTTAGTCACAGATACGCAGTATTTT. Protein sequence: CASSSGLLVTDTQYF. Together with reference TRBV5-4 and TRBJ2-3, the CDR3 gives the full variable domain: ETGVTQSPTHLIKTRGQQVTLRCSSQSGHNTVSWYQQALGQGPQFIFQYYREEENGRGNFPPRFSGLQFPNYSSELNVNALELDDSALYLCASSSGLLVTDTQYFGPGTRLTVL.

The J gene is TRBJ1-1, the V gene TRBV5-4; D remains ambiguous. V was trimmed by 0 bases and J by 5 bases, leaving 5 bases between them. CDR1 is SGHNT and CDR2 is YYREEE in the germline V gene (reference sequence). The CDR3 has 12 amino acids. CDR3 in amino acids: CASSLGQTEAFF. DNA for the CDR3: TGTGCCAGCAGCTTGGGCCAGACTGAAGCTTTCTTT.

The chain carries TRBV6-5 and TRBJ2-7, with D possibly being TRBD1 or TRBD2 (5 bases each). CDR1 and CDR2 from the germline V gene are MNHEY and SVGAGI. The ends were cut back, 4 bases at V and 3 bases at J, with 10 bases in the middle. The CDR3 has 13 residues. The CDR3 coding sequence is TGTGCCAGCAGTTTGGGACCCCTCTACGAGCAGTACTTC. The encoded protein is CASSLGPLYEQYF.

The chain is built from TRBV7-9 and TRBJ1-4, with no clear D. Trimming stripped 3 bases from V and 6 bases from J, with 5 bases between. The CDR3 length is 12 residues. Per germline, CDR1 SEHNR and CDR2 FQNEAQ (reference sequence). CDR3 sequence: CASSLVDEKLFF. CDR3 coding DNA: TGTGCCAGCAGCTTGGTGGATGAAAAACTGTTTTTT.

The genes are TRBV4-1 and TRBJ2-2; 9 bases are a match to TRBD1. J lost 5 bases, V lost 10 bases, and 11 bases had no gene match. CDR1 MGHRA and CDR2 YSYEKL come from the germline V gene. CDR3 size: 15 residues. As DNA, the CDR3 is TGCGCCACCCCTCTCAGAGGACAGGGGACCGGGGAGCTGTTTTTT. This gives the protein CATPLRGQGTGELFF.

V is TRBV2 and J is TRBJ2-5, with TRBD2 matching over 14 bases. CDR3 size: 21 residues. Germline CDR1 reads SNHLY; CDR2 reads FYNNEI. V dropped 6 bases and J dropped 0; count of bases not matched to a gene: 18. The DNA of the CDR3 is TGTGCCAGCAGAGGGACTAGCGGGGGTACGGGCCCGCGGCGGTACCAAGAGACCCAGTACTTC. It translates to CASRGTSGGTGPRRYQETQYF.